The next 10 T cell receptor beta chains were all read from a single sample in a study of cytomegalovirus exposure and HLA in healthy donors. Use of 60 Vbeta and 13 Jbeta primers characterized the PCR. Libraries were prepared by immunoSEQ multiplex PCR; TCRdb keeps only in-frame clonotypes and omits some of them. The sample lists about 150,000 clones, approximately 80% occurring once. The sample was PBMCs. The receptors derive from a woman aged 45-60 years in good health and CMV-seropositive.

This chain links TRBV5-1 with TRBJ1-1, with 8 nucleotides matching TRBD1. Germline-derived CDR1 and CDR2 are SGHRS and YFSETQ. V lost 4 bases and J lost 1; bases outside the gene matches: 6. This CDR3 has 15 residues. CDR3 residues: CASSKTTGANTEAFF. The CDR3 DNA reads TGCGCCAGCAGCAAAACGACAGGGGCGAACACTGAAGCTTTCTTT.

The chain uses TRBV7-2 and TRBJ2-3; D remains ambiguous. V was cut by 4 bases and J by 4 bases, with 9 bases left in between. This CDR3 comprises 13 residues. Germline assignment: CDR1 SGHTA and CDR2 FQGNSA. The CDR3 sequence is CASSSPGPDTQYF. As DNA, the CDR3 is TGTGCCAGCAGCTCGCCTGGGCCAGATACGCAGTATTTT.

This clone was counted between two and nine times. The genes are TRBV5-1 and TRBJ1-1; D remains ambiguous. Germline lookup yields CDR1 SGHRS and CDR2 YFSETQ. The CDR3 contains 14 residues. V lost 4 bases, J lost 3 bases, and 13 bases lay in between. The CDR3 is CASSAGYGDTEAFF. DNA of the CDR3: TGCGCCAGCAGCGCCGGGTACGGGGACACTGAAGCTTTCTTT.

This chain joins TRBV5-1 and TRBJ2-5; D remains ambiguous. With 4 bases removed from V and 2 bases from J, the gap between germline ends came to 6 bases. The CDR3 extends over 12 amino acids. The germline V gene encodes CDR1 SGHRS and CDR2 YFSETQ. CDR3 sequence reads: CASSQNQETQYF. CDR3 coding DNA: TGCGCCAGCAGCCAGAATCAAGAGACCCAGTACTTC.

The V and J genes are TRBV2 and TRBJ1-5, with a weak D call TRBD1 (5 bases). The CDR3 length is 13 residues. Germline assignment: CDR1 SNHLY and CDR2 FYNNEI. V was pared by 2 bases and J by 12 bases, with 14 bases between. CDR3 DNA sequence: TGTGCCAGCAGTGAAACGGGGGGTATCCTCCAGCATTTT. Amino acid sequence: CASSETGGILQHF.

This clone has just a few counts. Written as DNA, the CDR3 is TGTGCCAGCAGTCCACCCCGACCGGGTGGGACCCAGTACTTC. Protein: CASSPPRPGGTQYF. The V and J genes are TRBV28 and TRBJ2-5; D call uncertain. Trimming took off 5 bases at V and 7 bases at J, with 17 bases between the two ends. This CDR3 region has 14 residues. Germline loops: CDR1 MDHEN, CDR2 SYDVKM.

This clone came up a few times. This chain uses TRBV5-4 with TRBJ2-1; D remains unclear. Looked up from germline, CDR1 is SGHNT and CDR2 is YYREEE (reference sequence). CDR3 length: 16 amino acids. Trimming left V 0 bases short and J 0 bases short, with 10 bases between. The CDR3 region has the DNA TGTGCCAGCAGCTTGGGGGCGTCTAACTCCTACAATGAGCAGTTCTTC. Protein: CASSLGASNSYNEQFF.

The chain employs TRBV18 and TRBJ1-5; D is unclear. Germline V gene sequence: CDR1 KGHSH, CDR2 LQKENI. CDR3 length: 14 amino acids. The V end was cut by 2 bases, the J end by 2 bases, with 7 bases between. The CDR3, as DNA: TGTGCCAGCTCACCAACGAGGGGCAATCAGCCCCAGCATTTT. Translation gives CASSPTRGNQPQHF.

The genes are TRBV29-1 and TRBJ2-5; perhaps TRBD1 as D (5 bases). V gave up 4 bases and J gave up 2 bases, with 8 bases separating them. Germline V gene sequence: CDR1 SQVTM, CDR2 ANQGSEA. The CDR3 sequence is 12 residues long. The CDR3 coding sequence is TGCAGCGTTGCACAGGCGCAAGAGACCCAGTACTTC. Translating gives CSVAQAQETQYF.

The CDR3 bases are TGCAGTGCTACACTAGAATACGAGCAGTACTTC. Amino acid sequence: CSATLEYEQYF. The genes are TRBV20-1 and TRBJ2-7; possible D gene TRBD2, 5 bases. The CDR3 sequence is 11 residues long. The germline V gene has CDR1 DFQATT and CDR2 SNEGSKA (reference sequence). Trimming took off 4 bases at V and 4 bases at J, with 8 bases between the two ends.